This T cell receptor beta chain was identified during a study of T cells in Graves' hyperthyroidism and ophthalmopathy (dated by TCRdb to 2018 to 2020). At the level of the whole study: Peripheral blood samples were taken at initial diagnosis, before any treatment was given. The study also compared thyroid tissue and blood T-cell repertoires from several Graves' hyperthyroidism patients. A discovery cohort of about 96 patients, about 40 with Graves' ophthalmopathy and more than 55 with stable Graves' hyperthyroidism, was used to find distinguishing TCR V-J signatures. Following sampling, methimazole starting at 30 mg daily was given to hyperthyroidism patients, and high-dose intravenous methylprednisolone was given to ophthalmopathy patients. The 100 or so discovery patients were divided at random into training and test sets in a 7:3 ratio. Prospective prediction of ophthalmopathy was tested in an independent validation cohort of about 19 hyperthyroidism patients and 17 patients who later progressed to ophthalmopathy. The paper describes TCR Vbeta CDR3 sequencing of about 140 peripheral blood samples, made up of 43 ophthalmopathy patients, approximately 76 hyperthyroidism patients and about 17 progressor patients.

V loses 5 bases, J loses 2 bases, and the germline ends lie 8 bases apart. The CDR3 sequence holds 13 residues, the cysteine and phenylalanine included. The sequence is cut down to CDR3 DNA, 39 bases in frame from base 1. For CDR1 and CDR2, the germline V gene lists SGHRS and YFSETQ. Ophthalmopathy patients had moderately to severely active disease, Clinical Activity Score of at least 3, NOSPECS grade of at least 4, and duration under 3 months. Exclusion was applied to patients with uncontrolled infections, other autoimmune diseases, pregnancy or lactation. Diagnoses were based on clinical symptoms, serum thyroxine and TRAb, thyroid ultrasound and orbital computed tomography. PBMCs were isolated from about 9.2 ml of fresh peripheral blood by Ficoll-Paque density gradient centrifugation. Trizol reagent was used to extract total RNA, and RNA quality was then checked on an Agilent 2100 Bioanalyzer. This clonotype was detected only a few times. The antigen it recognizes is unknown. Base quality data are lacking; no much larger clone is found one base away.

The investigation overall reported the following: No statistical method was used to set the sample size in advance, and investigators knew the group allocation. Most expanded thyroid clonotypes (frequency above 0.001) were also detected in blood, suggesting blood repertoires may reflect thyroid immune responses. Ophthalmopathy was separated from stable hyperthyroidism by a 13 V-J signature model, with around 90% sensitivity and roughly 81% specificity obtained in cross-validation and 80%/75% obtained in testing. In validation, the model predicted progression to ophthalmopathy with 55% to 71% sensitivity and less than 80% specificity, a median of around six months before onset.

Amplification of TCR beta CDR3 regions was carried out from RNA transcripts. The first round of RT-PCR for the TCR CDR3 was performed with the HTBI primer set and the Qiagen OneStep RT-PCR kit. Libraries were constructed in a second round of multiplex PCR, after which size selection and purification were performed. The libraries were sequenced on an Illumina HiSeq2000 using paired-end 100 bp reads. For the original study's pipeline: Raw data were processed with SOAPnuke, discarding reads with adapters, uncalled bases, mean Phred below 15, or no exact constant-primer or identifier match. COPE v1.2.5 was used to merge high-quality paired reads, and clonotypes were defined as unique nucleotide sequences. Clonotypes were aligned to IMGT TRBV, TRBD and TRBJ reference segments using MiTCR v1.1. Only V-J combinations with frequency above 0.0001, covering 99% to 99.2% of repertoires, were analysed. The TCS score was defined as the ratio of F50 (clonal expansion) to E x V (chaos), calculated using BLOSUM62-based TCRdist between CDR3 peptides within each V-J. Welch's t-statistics and random forest reduced fewer than 550 V-J features to 13, which were used in a naive Bayes classifier (R e1071). The public reads were quality trimmed at Q25 with fastp and then assembled into clones with MiXCR by TCRdb, keeping productive beta chains. CDR3 protein sequences are deduplicated, and each keeps its most common genes and DNA. TCRdb assigned the V and J calls; the authors' analysis was not used. A total of about 640,000 distinct CDR3 sequences appear in this sample, more than 14% of them only once. Around 12% of the sample is taken by the ten largest.

The material sequenced was blood. Recombination joined TRBV5-1 with TRBJ2-1, with the D gene too uncertain to name. This sequence was found in a woman between 45 and 60 years old with Graves' ophthalmopathy. The sequenced DNA: TGCGCCAGCAGGTGGGATGCCTACAATGAGCAGTTCTTC. Protein translation: CASRWDAYNEQFF.